The 7 T cell receptor beta chains listed next were all sequenced from one sample in a study of blood T cell repertoires in COVID-19. The data were produced by immunoSEQ multiplex PCR, yet TCRdb's version contains in-frame clones alone and is incomplete. The table has some 360,000 clones, more than 70% seen once. Source material: peripheral blood. These receptors all come from an older woman with COVID-19, enrolled during active disease.

The V and J genes are TRBV6-6 and TRBJ2-2; 10 bases align to TRBD1. Trimming took 6 bases from V and 4 from J; bases not matched to a gene: 2. The CDR3 sequence is 14 residues long. CDR1 MNHNY and CDR2 SVGAGI come from the germline V gene (reference sequence). CDR3 sequence (DNA): TGTGCCAGCAGGGGACAGGGGTTCACCGGGGAGCTGTTTTTT. Encoded protein: CASRGQGFTGELFF.

This chain connects TRBV5-1 to TRBJ2-6; no firm D call. CDR1 is SGHRS, CDR2 YFSETQ, per germline. The CDR3 loop spans 15 amino acids. Trimming cost V 0 bases and J 3 bases, with 7 bases left between them. CDR3 coding DNA: TGCGCCAGCAGCTTGGATACAGTTGGGGCCAACGTCCTGACTTTC. It translates to CASSLDTVGANVLTF.

J is TRBJ1-5 and V is TRBV3-1 (or the pseudogene TRBV3-2); 7 positions agree with TRBD1. The CDR3 loop spans 14 amino acids. Losses at the gene ends were 2 bases for V and 5 bases for J; bases not matched to a gene: 3. Germline assignment: CDR1 LGHDT and CDR2 YNNKEL (reference sequence). The CDR3 DNA follows: TGTGCCAGCAGCCAAAAGACAGGGCATCAGCCCCAGCATTTT. This sequence encodes CASSQKTGHQPQHF.

This clone was recorded once. The V and J genes are TRBV15 and TRBJ1-1, with TRBD1 matching 7 bases. Germline V gene lookup returns CDR1 LNHNV and CDR2 YYDKDF (reference sequence). The V and J ends lost 0 bases and 0 bases, in that order; junction bases with no gene match: 4. The CDR3 is made up of 16 amino acids. CDR3 sequence: CATSRDRDSMNTEAFF. CDR3 nucleotide sequence: TGTGCCACCAGCAGAGATCGGGACAGTATGAACACTGAAGCTTTCTTT. The full variable domain, with the rest looked up from reference TRBV15 and TRBJ1-1, is DAMVIQNPRYQVTQFGKPVTLSCSQTLNHNVMYWYQQKSSQAPKLLFHYYDKDFNNEADTPDNFQSRRPNTSFCFLDIRSPGLGDTAMYLCATSRDRDSMNTEAFFGQGTRLTVV.

In DNA, the CDR3 is TGCAGCGTTCAGGGGGTAAGGGGTGGTGAAAAACTGTTTTTT. It translates to CSVQGVRGGEKLFF. This chain links TRBV29-1 with TRBJ1-4, with 7 bases lining up with TRBD1. The V gene's germline CDR1 is SQVTM and CDR2 ANQGSEA. V trimming: 5 bases; J trimming: 7 bases; junction bases outside the gene matches: 10. The CDR3 runs 14 residues.

The chain recombines TRBV5-1 with TRBJ1-4; 8 nucleotides align to TRBD1. Germline CDR1 is SGHRS and CDR2 is YFSETQ. V shed 3 bases, J shed 8 bases, and the junction held 9 bases outside the gene matches. This CDR3 comprises 15 residues. In DNA form, the CDR3 reads TGCGCCAGCAGCTCTTCACTACGACAGGGGGAAAAACTGTTTTTT. This gives the protein CASSSSLRQGEKLFF.

Comments on this clone: This specimen includes other DNA sequences encoding the same CDR3. The V call is TRBV19, the J call TRBJ1-1, with D uncertain. This CDR3 is built from 13 residues. V was cut by 3 bases and J by 4 bases, with 9 bases left in between. Germline CDR1 is LNHDA and CDR2 is SQIVND (reference sequence). This chain's CDR3 is CASSIRGRTEAFF. In nucleotides, the CDR3 is TGTGCCAGTAGTATTCGTGGGCGCACTGAAGCTTTCTTT.